A selection of T cell receptor beta chains follows, all from one sample in a study of CD4+ T cells in melanoma. Generated by immunoSEQ multiplex PCR, the TCRdb table keeps only in-frame clones and is missing some. The table records approximately 14,000 clones, about 70% of them present only once. Sequencing used cells from a culture (not recorded whether cultured in vitro). These TCRs come from a human donor with melanoma. The CDR3 runs from the conserved cysteine through the conserved F or W. Fields, in order: clone size, V gene, J gene, D gene, CDR3 protein, CDR3 DNA. D genes are given only for firm matches. Expanded clones get a size class; other rows say once, few or many, or leave the size out.

size: -; V: TRBV6-5; J: TRBJ2-7; D: -; CDR3: CASTDRTYEQYF; DNA: TGTGCCAGTACGGACAGAACCTACGAGCAGTACTTC
size: few; V: TRBV18; J: TRBJ1-1; D: -; CDR3: CASSPLWGADTEAFF; DNA: TGTGCCAGCTCACCACTCTGGGGCGCGGACACTGAAGCTTTCTTT
size: -; V: TRBV5-3; J: TRBJ2-2; D: TRBD1; CDR3: CASSGQGTRELFF; DNA: TGTGCCAGCAGCGGACAGGGGACAAGGGAGCTGTTTTTT
size: few; V: TRBV27; J: TRBJ1-6; D: TRBD1; CDR3: CASSLDRGYSPLHF; DNA: TGTGCCAGCAGTTTGGACAGGGGCTATTCACCCCTCCACTTT
size: -; V: TRBV2; J: TRBJ2-7; D: -; CDR3: CASSRPVTYEQYF; DNA: TGTGCCAGCAGCCGGCCAGTCACCTACGAGCAGTACTTC
size: once; V: TRBV5-1; J: TRBJ2-3; D: TRBD2; CDR3: CASSFLSGGPDTDTQYF; DNA: TGCGCCAGCAGCTTCCTTAGCGGGGGGCCCGACACAGATACGCAGTATTTT
size: few; V: TRBV12-5; J: TRBJ2-2; D: TRBD2; CDR3: CASGLELAGTGELFF; DNA: TGTGCTAGTGGTTTAGAACTAGCGGGCACCGGGGAGCTGTTTTTT
size: -; V: TRBV5-6; J: TRBJ1-3; D: TRBD1; CDR3: CASRQTGGTGNTIYF; DNA: TGTGCCAGCAGACAGACAGGGGGTACGGGAAACACCATATATTTT
size: -; V: TRBV30; J: TRBJ2-3; D: -; CDR3: CAWTITDTQYF; DNA: TGTGCCTGGACCATCACAGATACGCAGTATTTT
size: -; V: TRBV9; J: TRBJ2-1; D: -; CDR3: CASSRGGYYNEQFF; DNA: TGTGCCAGCAGCAGGGGGGGTTATTACAATGAGCAGTTCTTC
size: -; V: TRBV5-5; J: TRBJ2-5; D: -; CDR3: CASSFGISSLYF; DNA: TGTGCCAGCAGCTTTGGGATATCTTCTCTGTACTTC
size: few; V: TRBV30; J: TRBJ1-5; D: -; CDR3: CAWSTTGWRQPQHF; DNA: TGTGCCTGGAGTACCACAGGGTGGCGTCAGCCCCAGCATTTT
size: -; V: TRBV6-9; J: TRBJ2-7; D: -; CDR3: CASIRSPHQASSYEQYF; DNA: TGTGCCAGCATTAGATCCCCTCACCAAGCGAGCTCCTACGAGCAGTACTTC
size: -; V: TRBV10-3; J: TRBJ1-2; D: -; CDR3: CAISVLGQGYGYTF; DNA: TGTGCCATCAGTGTTTTAGGGCAGGGGTATGGCTACACCTTC
size: -; V: TRBV6-5; J: TRBJ1-3; D: TRBD1; CDR3: CASRKTGRSGNTIYF; DNA: TGTGCCAGCCGAAAGACAGGGCGCTCTGGAAACACCATATATTTT
size: few; V: TRBV21-1; J: TRBJ1-5; D: -; CDR3: CASSIPDRTDQPQHF; DNA: TGTGCCAGCAGCATACCAGACAGAACCGATCAGCCCCAGCATTTT
size: -; V: TRBV2; J: TRBJ2-1; D: TRBD2; CDR3: CASSPSGGARDEQFF; DNA: TGTGCCAGCAGCCCTAGCGGGGGGGCCAGGGATGAGCAGTTCTTC
size: once; V: TRBV11-3; J: TRBJ2-3; D: -; CDR3: CASSPDPTDTQYF; DNA: TGTGCCAGCAGCCCAGACCCCACAGATACGCAGTATTTT
size: -; V: TRBV5-6; J: TRBJ2-1; D: -; CDR3: CASSLVGQGSWDEQFF; DNA: TGTGCCAGCAGCTTGGTGGGCCAGGGGAGTTGGGATGAGCAGTTCTTC
size: few; V: TRBV11-2; J: TRBJ2-1; D: TRBD2; CDR3: CASSFSGGLVNEQFF; DNA: TGTGCCAGCAGCTTTAGCGGGGGGTTAGTCAATGAGCAGTTCTTC
size: -; V: TRBV4-1; J: TRBJ2-2; D: TRBD2; CDR3: CASSQFRRGGGPGELFF; DNA: TGCGCCAGCAGCCAATTCCGTCGGGGCGGGGGGCCCGGGGAGCTGTTTTTT
size: once; V: TRBV10-1; J: TRBJ2-1; D: TRBD2; CDR3: CASSDRVAGSRGNEQFF; DNA: TGCGCCAGTTCGGATAGGGTAGCGGGGAGTAGAGGGAATGAGCAGTTCTTC
size: medium-sized; V: TRBV7-7; J: TRBJ2-3; D: -; CDR3: CASSLARRDTQYF; DNA: TGTGCCAGCAGCTTAGCGCGAAGGGATACGCAGTATTTT
size: -; V: TRBV6-5; J: TRBJ1-2; D: -; CDR3: CASSFDGTYGYTF; DNA: TGTGCCAGCAGTTTCGACGGAACCTATGGCTACACCTTC
size: -; V: TRBV4-1; J: TRBJ2-3; D: -; CDR3: CASSQGLGIGRRDTQYF; DNA: TGCGCCAGCAGCCAAGGGTTAGGGATCGGCCGCCGGGATACGCAGTATTTT
size: -; V: TRBV13; J: TRBJ1-3; D: -; CDR3: CASSLQASDTIYF; DNA: TGTGCCAGCAGCTTACAGGCCTCGGACACCATATATTTT
size: -; V: TRBV5-1; J: TRBJ1-2; D: -; CDR3: CASSLGGSNYGYTF; DNA: TGCGCCAGCAGCTTGGGAGGTTCTAACTATGGCTACACCTTC
size: -; V: TRBV6-6; J: TRBJ2-1; D: TRBD1; CDR3: CAISPGQGSGNEQFF; DNA: TGTGCCATCTCACCGGGACAGGGGTCAGGGAATGAGCAGTTCTTC
size: -; V: TRBV29-1; J: TRBJ2-3; D: -; CDR3: CSVEDRVEVSTDTQYF; DNA: TGCAGCGTTGAAGATCGGGTCGAGGTGAGCACAGATACGCAGTATTTT
size: -; V: TRBV2; J: TRBJ2-1; D: -; CDR3: CAVRTGKGSYNEQFF; DNA: TGTGCCGTCCGGACGGGTAAAGGCTCCTACAATGAGCAGTTCTTC
size: once; V: TRBV29-1; J: TRBJ2-1; D: -; CDR3: CSVEGLTKRSSYNEQFF; DNA: TGCAGCGTGGAGGGACTGACCAAACGTAGCTCCTACAATGAGCAGTTCTTC
size: -; V: TRBV9; J: TRBJ1-1; D: -; CDR3: CASSVEGNTEAFF; DNA: TGTGCCAGCAGCGTAGAGGGGAACACTGAAGCTTTCTTT
size: -; V: TRBV7-9; J: TRBJ1-3; D: TRBD1; CDR3: CASSGSVGTGRNTIYF; DNA: TGTGCCAGCAGCGGCTCTGTCGGGACAGGTCGAAACACCATATATTTT
size: -; V: TRBV19; J: TRBJ1-5; D: -; CDR3: CASSRQPENQPQHF; DNA: TGTGCCAGTAGTAGACAGCCCGAAAATCAGCCCCAGCATTTT
size: -; V: TRBV4-1; J: TRBJ1-4; D: -; CDR3: CASSQSFRETTNEKLFF; DNA: TGCGCCAGCAGCCAATCATTCCGAGAAACAACTAATGAAAAACTGTTTTTT
size: -; V: TRBV6-5; J: TRBJ1-2; D: -; CDR3: CASSYSTGRGGYTF; DNA: TGTGCCAGCAGTTACTCGACAGGCCGGGGTGGCTACACCTTC
size: -; V: TRBV7-9; J: TRBJ1-5; D: -; CDR3: CASSLLGSNQPQHF; DNA: TGTGCCAGCAGCTTACTGGGGAGCAATCAGCCCCAGCATTTT
size: -; V: TRBV5-6; J: TRBJ2-2; D: -; CDR3: CASSLRTPVTGELFF; DNA: TGTGCCAGCAGCTTACGAACTCCGGTCACCGGGGAGCTGTTTTTT
size: -; V: TRBV9; J: TRBJ1-6; D: -; CDR3: CASSVGSYNSPLHF; DNA: TGTGCCAGCAGCGTAGGCAGCTATAATTCACCCCTCCACTTT
size: -; V: TRBV7-9; J: TRBJ1-1; D: -; CDR3: CASSISGLRNTEAFF; DNA: TGTGCCAGCAGCATCTCAGGGTTAAGGAACACTGAAGCTTTCTTT
size: -; V: TRBV7-9; J: TRBJ2-7; D: -; CDR3: CASSLGNRAYEQYF; DNA: TGTGCCAGCAGCTTAGGTAACAGGGCCTACGAGCAGTACTTC
size: -; V: TRBV20-1; J: TRBJ2-3; D: -; CDR3: CSASLADTQYF; DNA: TGCAGTGCTAGTTTGGCAGATACGCAGTATTTT